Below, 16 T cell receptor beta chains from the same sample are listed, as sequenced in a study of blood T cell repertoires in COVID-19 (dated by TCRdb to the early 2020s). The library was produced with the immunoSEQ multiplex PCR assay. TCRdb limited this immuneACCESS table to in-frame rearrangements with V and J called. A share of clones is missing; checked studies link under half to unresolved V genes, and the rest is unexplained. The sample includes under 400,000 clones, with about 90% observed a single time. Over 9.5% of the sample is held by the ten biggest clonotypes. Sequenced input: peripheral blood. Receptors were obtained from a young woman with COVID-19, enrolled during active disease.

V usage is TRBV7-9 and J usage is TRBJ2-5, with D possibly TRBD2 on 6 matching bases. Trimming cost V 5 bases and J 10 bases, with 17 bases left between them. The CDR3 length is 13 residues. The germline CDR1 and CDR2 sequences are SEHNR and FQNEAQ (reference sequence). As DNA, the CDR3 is TGTGCCAGCAGCCGGGGACTCCAAGAGCGCCAGTACTTC. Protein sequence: CASSRGLQERQYF.

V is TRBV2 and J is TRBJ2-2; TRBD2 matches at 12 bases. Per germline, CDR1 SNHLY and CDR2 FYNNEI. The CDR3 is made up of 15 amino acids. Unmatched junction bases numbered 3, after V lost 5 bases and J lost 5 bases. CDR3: CASSPGTSGTGELFF. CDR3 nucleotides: TGTGCCAGCAGTCCCGGGACTAGCGGGACCGGGGAGCTGTTTTTT.

The CDR3 loop is CASSDSIYNEQFF. DNA of the CDR3: TGTGCCAGCAGTGACTCCATTTACAATGAGCAGTTCTTC. The chain recombines TRBV6-4 with TRBJ2-1; D not resolved. This CDR3 contains 13 residues. Trimming shortened V by 0 bases and J by 4 bases, and 4 bases separated the two germline ends. CDR1 and CDR2 from the germline V gene are MRHNA and SNTAGT.

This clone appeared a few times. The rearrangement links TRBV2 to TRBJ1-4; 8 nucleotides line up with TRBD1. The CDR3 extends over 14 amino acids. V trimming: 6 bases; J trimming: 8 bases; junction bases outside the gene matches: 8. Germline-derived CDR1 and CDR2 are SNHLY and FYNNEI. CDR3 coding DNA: TGTGCCAGCAGCCAGGACAGGGTTAAGGAAAAACTGTTTTTT. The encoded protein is CASSQDRVKEKLFF.

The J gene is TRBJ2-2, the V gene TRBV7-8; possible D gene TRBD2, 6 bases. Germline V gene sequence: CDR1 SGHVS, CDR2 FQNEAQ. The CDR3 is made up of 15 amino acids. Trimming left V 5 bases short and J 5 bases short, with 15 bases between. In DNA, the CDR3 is TGTGCCAGCAGCCACCCGATGGAGGGTACCGGGGAGCTGTTTTTT. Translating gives CASSHPMEGTGELFF.

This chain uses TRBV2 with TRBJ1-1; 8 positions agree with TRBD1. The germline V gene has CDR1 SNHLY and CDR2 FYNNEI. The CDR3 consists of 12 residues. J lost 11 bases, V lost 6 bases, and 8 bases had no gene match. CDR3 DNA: TGTGCCAGCAGCCCCGGACAGGGTTCGGCTTTCTTT. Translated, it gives CASSPGQGSAFF.

CDR3 in amino acids: CASSSLQGAVGQPQHF. Here the CDR3 DNA reads TGTGCCAGCAGTTCACTTCAGGGGGCTGTCGGTCAGCCCCAGCATTTT. The chain has TRBV28 and TRBJ1-5; 8 bases map to TRBD1. Trimming removed 4 bases from V and 6 bases from J; junction bases left unmatched: 11. In germline, CDR1 is MDHEN, CDR2 SYDVKM. CDR3 length: 16 amino acids.

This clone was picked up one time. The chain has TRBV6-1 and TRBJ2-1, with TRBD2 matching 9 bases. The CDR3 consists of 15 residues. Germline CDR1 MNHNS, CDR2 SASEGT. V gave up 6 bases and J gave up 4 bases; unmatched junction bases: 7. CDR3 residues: CASRARLAEYNEQFF. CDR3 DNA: TGTGCCAGCAGGGCTCGACTAGCGGAATACAATGAGCAGTTCTTC.

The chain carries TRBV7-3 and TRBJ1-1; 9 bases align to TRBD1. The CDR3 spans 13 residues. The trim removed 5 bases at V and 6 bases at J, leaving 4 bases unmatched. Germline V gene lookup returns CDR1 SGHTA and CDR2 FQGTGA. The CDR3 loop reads CASSLGQGAEAFF. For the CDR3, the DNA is TGTGCCAGCAGCCTGGGACAGGGAGCTGAAGCTTTCTTT.

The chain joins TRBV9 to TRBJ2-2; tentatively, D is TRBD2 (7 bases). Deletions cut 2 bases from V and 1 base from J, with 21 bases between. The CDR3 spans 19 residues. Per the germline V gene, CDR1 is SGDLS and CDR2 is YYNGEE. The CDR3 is CASSVQRGGSGMNTGELFF. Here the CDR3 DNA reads TGTGCCAGCAGCGTTCAGAGGGGGGGAAGCGGGATGAACACCGGGGAGCTGTTTTTT.

CDR3 residues: CASSHGIAKEWTQYF. CDR3 sequence (DNA): TGCGCCAGCAGCCACGGTATAGCAAAGGAGTGGACCCAGTACTTC. The V gene is TRBV4-1, the J gene TRBJ2-5; D is unclear. With 3 bases removed from V and 7 bases from J, the gap between germline ends came to 18 bases. Germline V gene sequence: CDR1 MGHRA, CDR2 YSYEKL. This CDR3 has 15 amino acids.

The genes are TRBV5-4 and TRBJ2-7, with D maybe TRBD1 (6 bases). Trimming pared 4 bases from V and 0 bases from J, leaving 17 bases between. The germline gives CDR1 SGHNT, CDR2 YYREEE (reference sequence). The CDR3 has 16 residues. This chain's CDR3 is CASSPRTEGVSYEQYF. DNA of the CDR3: TGTGCCAGCAGCCCCCGGACAGAAGGGGTCTCCTACGAGCAGTACTTC.

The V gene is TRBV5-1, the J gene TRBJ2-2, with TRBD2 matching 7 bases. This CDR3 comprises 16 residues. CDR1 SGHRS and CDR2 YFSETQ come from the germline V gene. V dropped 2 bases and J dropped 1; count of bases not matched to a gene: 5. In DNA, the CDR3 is TGCGCCAGCAGCTTCATGGGCGGGAGGAACACCGGGGAGCTGTTTTTT. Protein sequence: CASSFMGGRNTGELFF.

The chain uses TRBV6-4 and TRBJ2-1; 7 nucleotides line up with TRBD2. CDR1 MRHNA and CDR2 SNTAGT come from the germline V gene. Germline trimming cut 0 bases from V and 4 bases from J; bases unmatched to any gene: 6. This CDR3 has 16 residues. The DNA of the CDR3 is TGTGCCAGCAGTGACTCTGGGCTAGCGGATTACAATGAGCAGTTCTTC. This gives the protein CASSDSGLADYNEQFF.

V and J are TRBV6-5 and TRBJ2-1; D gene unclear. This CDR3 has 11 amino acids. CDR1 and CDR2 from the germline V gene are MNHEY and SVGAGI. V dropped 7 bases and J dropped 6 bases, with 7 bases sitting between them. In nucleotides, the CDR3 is TGTGCCAGCACCGAGTTCAATGAGCAGTTCTTC. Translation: CASTEFNEQFF.

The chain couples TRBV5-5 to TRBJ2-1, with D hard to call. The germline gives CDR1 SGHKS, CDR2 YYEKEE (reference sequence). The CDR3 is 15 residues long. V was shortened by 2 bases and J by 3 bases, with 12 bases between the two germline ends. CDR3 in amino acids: CASSLGANLYNEQFF. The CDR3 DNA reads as TGTGCCAGCAGCTTAGGAGCGAACCTCTACAATGAGCAGTTCTTC.